These 15 T cell receptor beta chains were sequenced from one sample in a study of cytomegalovirus exposure and HLA in healthy donors. 13 Jbeta primers and 60 Vbeta primers were used for the PCR. Assay used: immunoSEQ multiplex PCR; TCRdb lists only in-frame clones, some missing. The table lists tens of thousands of clones, 72% of them singletons. The sequenced material came from PBMCs. Receptors were obtained from a man aged 55 to 69 in good health and CMV-seropositive.

The V call is TRBV7-9, the J call TRBJ2-1; D is unresolved. The CDR3 is 16 residues long. Trimming removed 1 base at V and 2 bases at J, with 12 bases between. Germline CDR1 SEHNR, CDR2 FQNEAQ (reference sequence). CDR3 DNA: TGTGCCAGCAGCTTAGGGAGCGCGATTCCCTACAATGAGCAGTTCTTC. Residues: CASSLGSAIPYNEQFF.

This chain uses TRBV28 with TRBJ2-4; tentatively, D is TRBD2 (5 bases). V was trimmed by 8 bases and J by 0 bases, leaving 8 bases between them. The CDR3 runs to 13 residues. Germline V lookup: CDR1 MDHEN, CDR2 SYDVKM. The CDR3 bases are TGTGCCAGCGAGGGAATAGCCAAAAACATTCAGTACTTC. Its protein is CASEGIAKNIQYF.

The sample holds a few counts of this clone. This sequence joins TRBV27 and TRBJ2-3, with a possible D match to TRBD2 (9 bases). The CDR3 spans 19 residues. Germline CDR1 reads MNHEY; CDR2 reads SMNVEV (reference sequence). Trimming pared 6 bases from V and 2 bases from J, leaving 27 bases between. Here the CDR3 DNA reads TGTGCCAGCAGCCTAAGGGACAGGAGAACTAGCGGGCTCACAGATACGCAGTATTTT. Protein product: CASSLRDRRTSGLTDTQYF.

The chain combines TRBV5-1 with TRBJ1-6, with TRBD1 matching over 7 bases. Germline-derived CDR1 and CDR2 are SGHRS and YFSETQ. There are 14 residues in the CDR3. J gave up 7 bases and V 1 base, and 2 bases lay outside the gene matches. CDR3 sequence (DNA): TGCGCCAGCAGCTTGATGGGACAGAATTCACCCCTCCACTTT. Its translation: CASSLMGQNSPLHF.

V usage is TRBV4-3 and J usage is TRBJ1-2; D is possibly TRBD1 (6 bases). Trimming shortened V by 0 bases and J by 6 bases, and 8 bases separated the two germline ends. Per the germline V gene, CDR1 is LGHNA and CDR2 is YSLEER. The CDR3 runs to 13 residues. The CDR3 coding sequence is TGCGCCAGCAGCCAAGATCCAGGGGATGGCTACACCTTC. Protein: CASSQDPGDGYTF.

The chain joins TRBV28 to TRBJ1-5; tentative D call: TRBD1 (6 bases). Trimming took off 5 bases at V and 8 bases at J, with 25 bases between the two ends. The CDR3 length is 17 residues. Germline CDR1 and CDR2: MDHEN and SYDVKM. In DNA, the CDR3 is TGTGCCAGCAGTCGTGCGGCGAAGGGGGGGGCCACAGAGCCCCAGCATTTT. It translates to CASSRAAKGGATEPQHF.

With respect to this clone: This CDR3 is also generated by other DNA sequences in the sample. The J gene is TRBJ2-1, the V gene TRBV5-1, with TRBD2 as a possible D gene (5 bases). Germline-derived CDR1 and CDR2 are SGHRS and YFSETQ. V was trimmed by 5 bases and J by 0 bases, leaving 9 bases between them. The length of the CDR3 is 14 residues. The CDR3: CASSTGSSYNEQFF. CDR3 bases: TGCGCCAGCAGTACGGGGAGCTCCTACAATGAGCAGTTCTTC.

The table lists this clone with a few counts. The chain recombines TRBV28 with TRBJ1-5, with a tentative D call TRBD1 (5 bases). The CDR3 sequence is 15 residues long. Germline V gives CDR1 MDHEN, CDR2 SYDVKM. The V end lost 4 bases, the J end lost 6 bases, and 16 bases lay between the germline ends. The CDR3 region has the DNA TGTGCCAGCAGTTCGGAACAGGTTGGCAGTCAGCCCCAGCATTTT. This sequence encodes CASSSEQVGSQPQHF. Full variable domain (missing parts from reference TRBV28 and TRBJ1-5): DVKVTQSSRYLVKRTGEKVFLECVQDMDHENMFWYRQDPGLGLRLIYFSYDVKMKEKGDIPEGYSVSREKKERFSLILESASTNQTSMYLCASSSEQVGSQPQHFGDGTRLSIL.

The chain recombines TRBV5-1 with TRBJ2-2; D ambiguous. V was cut by 3 bases and J by 6 bases, with 9 bases left in between. Germline V lookup: CDR1 SGHRS, CDR2 YFSETQ. The CDR3 has 13 residues. CDR3 region: CASSSTIAGELFF. The CDR3 coding sequence is TGCGCCAGCAGCTCTACCATCGCCGGGGAGCTGTTTTTT.

The rearrangement links TRBV5-4 to TRBJ2-5, with 9 positions matching TRBD1. The ends lost 4 bases at V and 6 bases at J; junction bases unmatched: 4. Germline values: CDR1 SGHNT, CDR2 YYREEE (reference sequence). The CDR3 covers 13 residues. The CDR3 spells CASSRTGEQTQYF. For the CDR3, the DNA is TGTGCCAGCAGCAGGACAGGGGAACAGACCCAGTACTTC.

This clone was counted a few times. This chain connects TRBV18 to TRBJ2-5; 7 bases agree with TRBD1. The end of the DNA fits TRBJ2-7 better, so the J call may be wrong. The CDR3 totals 13 residues. CDR1 KGHSH and CDR2 LQKENI come from the germline V gene. CDR3 loop: CASSPRGPYEQYF. The DNA for the CDR3 is TGTGCCAGCTCACCTAGGGGGCCCTACGAGCAGTACTTC.

V and J are TRBV4-2 and TRBJ1-5; D is uncertain. The CDR3 is made up of 13 amino acids. Germline V CDR1 and CDR2: LGHNA, YNFKEQ. V was clipped by 0 bases and J by 6 bases, with 6 bases between them. CDR3 nucleotide sequence: TGTGCCAGCAGCCAAGACCCAGGTCAGCCCCAGCATTTT. It is translated as CASSQDPGQPQHF.

V is TRBV5-1 and J is TRBJ1-1, with a possible D match to TRBD1 (5 bases). The V and J ends lost 3 bases and 1 base respectively, with 10 bases between them. Germline-derived CDR1 and CDR2 are SGHRS and YFSETQ. CDR3 size: 14 residues. The CDR3 region has the DNA TGCGCCAGCAGCTCGTTGGGGGGGAACACTGAAGCTTTCTTT. This encodes CASSSLGGNTEAFF.

This chain uses TRBV7-2 with TRBJ2-2, with 9 bases matching TRBD1. This CDR3 is 16 amino acids long. Unmatched junction bases numbered 8, after V lost 5 bases and J lost 4 bases. Germline loops: CDR1 SGHTA, CDR2 FQGNSA. The CDR3, as DNA: TGTGCCAGCAGCCCCCCGGGACAGGGTGGCACCGGGGAGCTGTTTTTT. Protein product: CASSPPGQGGTGELFF.

The chain recombines TRBV6-5 with TRBJ2-1; D remains unclear. V lost 11 bases and J 1 base, leaving 9 bases between the germline ends. Germline V gene data show CDR1 as MNHEY and CDR2 as SVGAGI. The CDR3 has 12 amino acids. The CDR3 is CAVERSYNEQFF. CDR3 bases: TGTGCCGTGGAGAGGTCCTACAATGAGCAGTTCTTC.